Detailed here is one TCR beta chain. The investigators amplified TCR beta CDR3 regions from RNA transcripts. When the TCR CDR3 underwent first-round RT-PCR, the HTBI primer set was used. Each CDR3 protein gets one entry after TCRdb re-called the multiplex PCR reads with MiXCR. The table includes more than 300,000 distinct CDR3 sequences, approximately 15% detected once. This specimen belongs to a study of T cells in Graves' hyperthyroidism and ophthalmopathy. Germline V gene sequence: CDR1 WNHNN, CDR2 SYGVQD (reference sequence). CDR3 length: 15 residues. J gave up 4 bases and V 3 bases, and 4 bases lay outside the gene matches.

The chain has TRBV10-1 and TRBJ2-5, with 11 bases lining up with TRBD2. The clonotype was recovered from a woman aged 55-70 years with Graves' hyperthyroidism. The specimen sequenced was blood. Here the CDR3 DNA reads TGCGCCAGCAGTGATAGCGGGAGGGCCGGAGAGACCCAGTACTTC. Translated: CASSDSGRAGETQYF.